This entry lists 17 T cell receptor beta chains sequenced from one sample in a study of blood T cell repertoires in COVID-19. Data came from immunoSEQ multiplex PCR; TCRdb stores just in-frame clones and leaves some out. The repertoire holds about 440,000 clones, roughly 89% seen once, with around 4.4% in the top ten. The material sequenced was peripheral blood. The receptors were gathered from a woman aged 25-40 years with acute or convalescent COVID-19.

The genes are TRBV30 and TRBJ1-1; no reliable D call. The ends were cut back, 7 bases at V and 3 bases at J, with 9 bases in the middle. Germline V gene sequence: CDR1 GTSNPN, CDR2 SVGIG (reference sequence). The CDR3 is 11 amino acids. The CDR3 loop is CALTVYTEAFF. Here the CDR3 DNA reads TGTGCCTTAACAGTCTACACTGAAGCTTTCTTT. Full variable domain (remainder filled in from reference TRBV30 and TRBJ1-1): SQTIHQWPATLVQPVGSPLSLECTVEGTSNPNLYWYRQAAGRGLQLLFYSVGIGQISSEVPQNLSASRPQDRQFILSSKKLLLSDSGFYLCALTVYTEAFFGQGTRLTVV.

This chain joins TRBV27 and TRBJ2-7; maybe TRBD2 (6 bases). CDR3 length: 14 residues. The germline V and J ends were trimmed by 10 bases and 3 bases, with 19 bases remaining between them. The germline V gene encodes CDR1 MNHEY and CDR2 SMNVEV (reference sequence). The CDR3 loop is CATVLPRDVYEQYF. In nucleotides, the CDR3 is TGTGCCACCGTCCTTCCGCGGGATGTCTACGAGCAGTACTTC.

This chain uses TRBV3-1 (or the pseudogene TRBV3-2) with TRBJ1-4; maybe TRBD1 (6 bases). Between the trimmed V and J ends, which lost 4 bases and 0 bases, there was a span of 9 bases. The CDR3 sequence is 15 residues long. The V gene's germline CDR1 is LGHDT and CDR2 YNNKEL (reference sequence). DNA for the CDR3: TGTGCCAGCAGCCCCAGGACAGCAACTAATGAAAAACTGTTTTTT. This gives the protein CASSPRTATNEKLFF.

The V call is TRBV2, the J call TRBJ2-1; TRBD2 matches 13 bases. The CDR3 contains 15 residues. Per the germline V gene, CDR1 is SNHLY and CDR2 is FYNNEI. V dropped 6 bases and J dropped 6; count of bases not matched to a gene: 5. The CDR3 nucleotides read TGTGCCAGCAGAAGACTAGCGGGGGGCAGCAATGAGCAGTTCTTC. Amino acids: CASRRLAGGSNEQFF.

J is TRBJ1-2 and V is TRBV19; no clear D gene. This CDR3 has 14 residues. Trimming pared 7 bases from V and 0 bases from J, leaving 12 bases between. Germline V gene data show CDR1 as LNHDA and CDR2 as SQIVND (reference sequence). The CDR3 nucleotides are TGTGCCAGTACTCTCGGCGGCACTAACTATGGCTACACCTTC. Its translation is CASTLGGTNYGYTF.

This chain links TRBV6-5 with TRBJ1-5; no definite D call. Deletions cut 8 bases from V and 10 bases from J, with 18 bases between. The CDR3 runs 13 residues. Germline CDR1 MNHEY, CDR2 SVGAGI. CDR3 DNA: TGTGCCAGCTACGGAACTCCGACTCTTCCCCAGCATTTT. Residues: CASYGTPTLPQHF.

CDR3 nucleotides: TGTGCCACCAGCAGAGCCGGGACAGGGGCCGGGGAGCTGTTTTTT. This gives the protein CATSRAGTGAGELFF. This chain connects TRBV15 to TRBJ2-2; 10 bases are a match to TRBD1. There are 15 residues in the CDR3. Losses at the gene ends were 1 base for V and 6 bases for J; bases not matched to a gene: 2. Germline CDR1 LNHNV, CDR2 YYDKDF (reference sequence). Together with reference TRBV15 and TRBJ2-2, the CDR3 gives the full variable domain: DAMVIQNPRYQVTQFGKPVTLSCSQTLNHNVMYWYQQKSSQAPKLLFHYYDKDFNNEADTPDNFQSRRPNTSFCFLDIRSPGLGDTAMYLCATSRAGTGAGELFFGEGSRLTVL.

The gene calls are TRBV5-1 and TRBJ2-1; 9 positions match TRBD2. The CDR3 is 15 residues long. J lost 4 bases, V lost 4 bases, and 6 bases had no gene match. Germline CDR1 and CDR2: SGHRS and YFSETQ. The CDR3 region is CASSLTSGLYNEQFF. DNA for the CDR3: TGCGCCAGCAGCCTGACTAGCGGACTATACAATGAGCAGTTCTTC.

A note on this clone: Additional DNA sequences in this sample encode the identical CDR3. The genes are TRBV6-5 and TRBJ2-1, with 10 bases fitting TRBD2. The CDR3 runs 16 residues. Per the germline V gene, CDR1 is MNHEY and CDR2 is SVGAGI. The V and J ends lost 0 bases and 2 bases, in that order; junction bases with no gene match: 1. CDR3 amino acids: CASSYSSGGAYNEQFF. The CDR3 coding sequence is TGTGCCAGCAGTTACTCCAGCGGGGGGGCCTACAATGAGCAGTTCTTC.

This sequence joins TRBV5-4 and TRBJ2-1; TRBD2 is a possible D gene (7 bases). The CDR3 has 18 amino acids. The V gene's germline CDR1 is SGHNT and CDR2 YYREEE (reference sequence). The V end lost 1 base, the J end lost 3 bases, and 20 bases lay between the germline ends. The CDR3 protein is CASSLRGVGGRDYNEQFF. CDR3 nucleotides: TGTGCCAGCAGCTTGAGGGGTGTCGGGGGGCGAGACTACAATGAGCAGTTCTTC. Complete variable domain (other parts from reference TRBV5-4 and TRBJ2-1): ETGVTQSPTHLIKTRGQQVTLRCSSQSGHNTVSWYQQALGQGPQFIFQYYREEENGRGNFPPRFSGLQFPNYSSELNVNALELDDSALYLCASSLRGVGGRDYNEQFFGPGTRLTVL.

This chain links TRBV19 with TRBJ1-2; a weak D match, TRBD1 (6 bases). V was cut by 5 bases and J by 2 bases, with 12 bases left in between. Per germline, CDR1 LNHDA and CDR2 SQIVND (reference sequence). The CDR3 contains 14 residues. CDR3 in amino acids: CASSGRGPNYGYTF. Written as DNA, the CDR3 is TGTGCCAGTAGTGGCAGGGGACCCAACTATGGCTACACCTTC.

The chain employs TRBV7-8 and TRBJ1-2; 8 bases are shared with TRBD1. With V trimmed by 5 bases and J by 7 bases, 9 bases remained unmatched. The CDR3 is made up of 14 amino acids. Germline V gene sequence: CDR1 SGHVS, CDR2 FQNEAQ. CDR3 region: CASSADRVTSGYTF. The CDR3 coding sequence is TGTGCCAGCAGCGCGGACAGGGTAACGTCTGGCTACACCTTC.

The rearrangement links TRBV15 to TRBJ1-4, with 9 bases fitting TRBD1. This CDR3 has 14 residues. Trimming cost V 8 bases and J 6 bases; bases outside gene matches: 7. CDR1 is LNHNV and CDR2 is YYDKDF in the germline V gene (reference sequence). CDR3 loop: CATSIGDRDEKLFF. CDR3 DNA: TGTGCCACCTCGATTGGGGACAGGGATGAAAAACTGTTTTTT.

The V gene is TRBV5-1, the J gene TRBJ2-7; D uncertain. Germline CDR1 is SGHRS and CDR2 is YFSETQ. The CDR3 totals 14 residues. The V and J ends lost 7 bases and 0 bases respectively, with 14 bases between them. The CDR3 loop is CASGNRYDSYEQYF. In DNA form, the CDR3 reads TGCGCCAGCGGTAACAGATACGACTCCTACGAGCAGTACTTC.

The chain couples TRBV5-4 to TRBJ2-3, with 11 bases aligning to TRBD2. Trimming removed 3 bases from V and 1 base from J; junction bases left unmatched: 7. The germline V gene encodes CDR1 SGHNT and CDR2 YYREEE (reference sequence). CDR3 length: 17 residues. The CDR3 loop reads CASSSLAGGPRTDTQYF. Here the CDR3 DNA reads TGTGCCAGCAGCTCGTTAGCGGGGGGGCCGCGCACAGATACGCAGTATTTT. Variable domain in full (rest from reference TRBV5-4 and TRBJ2-3): ETGVTQSPTHLIKTRGQQVTLRCSSQSGHNTVSWYQQALGQGPQFIFQYYREEENGRGNFPPRFSGLQFPNYSSELNVNALELDDSALYLCASSSLAGGPRTDTQYFGPGTRLTVL.

V gene TRBV19 combines with J gene TRBJ2-1, with D possibly being TRBD1 (5 bases). Germline V gene data show CDR1 as LNHDA and CDR2 as SQIVND (reference sequence). This CDR3 is 11 amino acids long. V was cut by 10 bases and J by 3 bases, with 7 bases left in between. Written as DNA, the CDR3 is TGTGCCACCGACAGCTACAATGAGCAGTTCTTC. Translating gives CATDSYNEQFF.

This clone was counted a few times. As DNA, the CDR3 is TGTGCCAGCAGCTGGGGACAGGGAGGAGGTGGCTACACCTTC. Translated: CASSWGQGGGGYTF. V usage is TRBV5-4 and J usage is TRBJ1-2; TRBD1 matches 9 bases. Germline lookup yields CDR1 SGHNT and CDR2 YYREEE (reference sequence). V was pared by 3 bases and J by 7 bases, with 7 bases of the junction left unmatched. The CDR3 covers 14 residues.